This T cell receptor beta chain emerged from a study of spatial heterogeneity in lung cancer. For the study at large: On average, each unique TCR and UMI combination appeared more than ten times in raw reads.

Germline CDR1 reads MDHEN; CDR2 reads SYDVKM. V lost 10 bases and J lost 10; bases outside the gene matches: 21. The CDR3 spans 16 residues. At least ten counts were recorded for this clonotype. Its antigen is unidentified. The study, taken as a whole, reports: Detection of ubiquitous tumor TCRs in blood was higher at resection than follow-up.

As for time point: blood at routine non-recurrence follow-up after resection. The study sequenced unsorted whole RNA from tumor, nontumor lung or frozen PBMC. The library protocol tagged each TCR cDNA with a unique molecular identifier. TCRdb independently ran MiXCR on the 5' RACE reads; one entry per CDR3 protein. The sample lists approximately 50,000 distinct CDR3 sequences; 6% to 8.5% were seen once. This chain links TRBV28 with TRBJ2-1; TRBD2 matches 8 bases. The receptor was isolated from a female donor with early-stage non-small cell lung cancer. Sequenced here: PBMCs, sampled at follow-up. For the CDR3, the DNA is TGTGCCACCCTCACCGGATTCGCCCATAGCGGGGAGGAGCAGTTCTTC. This sequence encodes CATLTGFAHSGEEQFF.